This TCR beta chain was obtained from a study of shared T cell receptors in the human thymus. Sequencing was performed with immunoSEQ multiplex PCR; in TCRdb, only in-frame clones are kept and a portion is missing. The sample holds 640,000 or so clones, about 89% seen once. The germline gives CDR1 SGDLS, CDR2 YYNGEE. The CDR3 is 14 amino acids. The ends were cut back, 3 bases at V and 6 bases at J, with 12 bases in the middle. The same sample was also used in a study of human thymus T cells. This second report adds: Resected material from corrective heart surgery provided the thymus tissue analysed. Related work found strong thymic repertoire overlap between unrelated individuals.

This chain uses TRBV9 with TRBJ2-2; D gene unclear. Sample: thymocytes. This TCR was recovered from a boy in the first two years of life with a congenital heart defect. In nucleotides, the CDR3 is TGTGCCAGCAGCGGGCGCAGAGACTCCGGGGAGCTGTTTTTT. Amino acids: CASSGRRDSGELFF. The whole variable domain, filled in from reference TRBV9 and TRBJ2-2, reads DSGVTQTPKHLITATGQRVTLRCSPRSGDLSVYWYQQSLDQGLQFLIQYYNGEERAKGNILERFSAQQFPDLHSELNLSSLELGDSALYFCASSGRRDSGELFFGEGSRLTVL.